This TCR beta chain was profiled in a study of PD-1 blockade in classical Hodgkin lymphoma. In germline, CDR1 is SGHNT, CDR2 YENEEA. This CDR3 is built from 14 residues. V shed 6 bases, J shed 7 bases, and the junction held 4 bases outside the gene matches. Using immunoSEQ multiplex PCR, the repertoire was profiled, and TCRdb retains in-frame clones only, with some absent. The sample comprises about 46,000 clones, roughly 80% of which are singletons, and around 20% rests with the top ten. Patients all relapsed after autologous stem cell transplantation, and there was variation in brentuximab vedotin exposure. On this clone: As yet, its antigen is unknown.

General study points: CD8+ TCR diversity did not rise significantly by C4D1, unlike CD4+.

This clonotype was obtained from a human donor with classical Hodgkin lymphoma. The sample consisted of peripheral blood mononuclear cells (PBMCs), taken before the second cycle of nivolumab. The chain uses TRBV11-3 and TRBJ1-3; 12 bases agree with TRBD1. As DNA, the CDR3 is TGTGCCAGCAGATTCGGGACAGGGGGCAACACCATATATTTT. It yields the protein CASRFGTGGNTIYF.